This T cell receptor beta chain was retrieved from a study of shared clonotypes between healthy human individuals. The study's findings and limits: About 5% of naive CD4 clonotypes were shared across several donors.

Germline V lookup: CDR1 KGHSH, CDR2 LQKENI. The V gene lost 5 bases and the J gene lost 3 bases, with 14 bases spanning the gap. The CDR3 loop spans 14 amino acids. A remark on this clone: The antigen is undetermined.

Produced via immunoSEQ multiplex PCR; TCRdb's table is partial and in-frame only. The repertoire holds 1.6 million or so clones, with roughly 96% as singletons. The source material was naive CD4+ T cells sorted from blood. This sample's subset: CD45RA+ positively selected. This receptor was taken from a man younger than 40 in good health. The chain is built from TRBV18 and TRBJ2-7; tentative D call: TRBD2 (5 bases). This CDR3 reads CASSMRIAGYEQYF. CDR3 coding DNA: TGTGCCAGCTCAATGCGAATCGCGGGCTACGAGCAGTACTTC.